This T cell receptor beta chain was sequenced for a study of CD8+ T cells in alopecia areata (dated by TCRdb to the late 2010s). Broadly, across the study: Treated patients were enrolled in an open-label pilot trial of oral tofacitinib at 5 to 10 mg twice daily for moderate-to-severe alopecia areata. In both human patients and the C3H/HeJ mouse model, the study applied high-throughput TCRbeta sequencing to look at T cell clonal expansion in alopecia areata. RNA was extracted with the PAXgene miRNA kit for fixed scalp, the miRNeasy kit for PBMCs, and the RNeasy kit for mouse skin. Biopsies were taken from tofacitinib-treated patients at baseline and at 4 and 24 weeks of treatment, and a later scalp biopsy was taken in several of the tofacitinib-treated patients. TCRbeta CDR3 regions were amplified by immunoSEQ multiplex PCR using 35 Vbeta forward and 13 Jbeta reverse primers. In treated patients, disease severity was measured using the SALT score, which gives the percentage of scalp surface area affected. Scalp clonality was compared across normal scalp (n=4), patchy alopecia areata scalp (n=8), and alopecia totalis/universalis scalp (n=8). On the human side, TCRbeta sequencing was run on scalp tissue and on sorted CD4+ and CD8+ peripheral blood T cells from healthy controls and from alopecia areata patients with either patchy or totalis/universalis disease. Patients stayed on tofacitinib for 6 to 18 months and then had 6 months of follow-up off drug so that delayed response and recurrence could be assessed.

Receptors were amplified or captured by the immunoSEQ multiplex PCR assay. RNA was extracted from all samples and reverse transcribed into cDNA, which served as template for TCR sequencing. SuperScript III was used to make first-strand cDNA, primed with a 2:1 mix of oligo-dT and random hexamers. Amplification bias was assessed with a synthetic immune receptor repertoire, and residual bias was removed computationally. Turning to the authors' computational methods: Raw reads were preprocessed for error removal, and CDR3 was defined according to IMGT conventions as running from the conserved cysteine to phenylalanine. Clonality was calculated as 1 minus Shannon entropy normalized by log2 of the number of productive unique TCRs. Whether scalp clones were CD4 or CD8 was inferred by matching scalp TCRbeta sequences against CD4 and CD8 repertoires sorted from blood. The clones in this table, taken by TCRdb from immuneACCESS, are in-frame only. Not every clone is retained; where verified, under half of the shortfall comes from an unresolved V gene, and the cause of the rest is unknown. From that table come the V and J calls and clone size; the DNA was used to work out D and trimming. The sample has about 130,000 clones on record, about 51% of them singletons. The biggest ten clones account for 15% of the sample.

Broad study findings and their caveats: TCR sequences shared between patients were less clear than in mice, possibly partly because of HLA diversity in the patient population. Because the treated cohort was small and had only one nonresponder, larger studies are needed to examine links between baseline CD8+ expansion and response. Tofacitinib significantly lowered scalp clonality and the number of expanded CD8+ clones among the top 100 scalp clones. Resident alphabeta T cells in normal human skin are also sequenced, complicating scalp TCR repertoire analysis, unlike mouse skin dominated by gammadelta T cells. Lesional scalp, especially in alopecia totalis/universalis, showed higher clonality and more expanded CD8+ clones than normal scalp, suggesting antigenic drive. Many expanded lesional clones were found to persist in scalp and blood during tofacitinib treatment, and relapse after treatment cessation may be partly explained by this persistence.

Interpreted using the paper, the time point label stands for: roughly 27 days on oral tofacitinib. The treatment or condition label corresponds to: oral pan-JAK inhibitor, 5-10 mg twice daily. Lesional scalp punch biopsies and peripheral blood were collected from alopecia areata patients. After PBMCs were isolated by density centrifugation and stained for CD3, CD4 and CD8, a FACSAria was used to sort CD4+ and CD8+ T cells. In the case of this clone: Its binding antigen is unknown. Base quality data are lacking; no much larger clone is found one base away.

Looking up the germline V gene yields CDR1 MNHEY and CDR2 SVGAGI. Counted from cysteine to phenylalanine, this CDR3 has 13 amino acids. Left in the record is the CDR3 DNA by itself, 39 bases read in frame from the first base. V is shortened by 7 bases, J by 0 bases, and the region joining them spans 7 bases. Recombination connected TRBV6-5 to TRBJ2-1; no D segment can be confidently identified. This TCR derives from a human donor with alopecia areata. The source material was CD8+ T cells sorted from blood, sampled at week 4, from a patient treated with tofacitinib. The base sequence is TGTGCCAGCATTGGCGGCTCCTACAATGAGCAGTTCTTC. This yields the protein CASIGGSYNEQFF.